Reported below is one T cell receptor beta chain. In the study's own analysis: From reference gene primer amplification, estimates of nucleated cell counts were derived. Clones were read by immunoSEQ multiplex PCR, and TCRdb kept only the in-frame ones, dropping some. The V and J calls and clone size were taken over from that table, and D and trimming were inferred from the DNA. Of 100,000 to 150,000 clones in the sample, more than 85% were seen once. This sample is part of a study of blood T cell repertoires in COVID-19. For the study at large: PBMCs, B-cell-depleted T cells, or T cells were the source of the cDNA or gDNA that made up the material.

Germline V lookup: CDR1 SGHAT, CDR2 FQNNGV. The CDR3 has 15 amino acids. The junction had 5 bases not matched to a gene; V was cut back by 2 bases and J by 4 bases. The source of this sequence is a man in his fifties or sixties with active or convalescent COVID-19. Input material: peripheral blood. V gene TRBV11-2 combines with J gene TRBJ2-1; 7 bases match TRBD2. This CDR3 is CASSLSGTIYNEQFF. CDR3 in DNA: TGTGCCAGCAGCTTAAGTGGGACTATTTACAATGAGCAGTTCTTC.